The 24 T cell receptor beta chains in this list originate from one sample, sequenced in a study of PD-1 blockade in classical Hodgkin lymphoma. TCRdb keeps only in-frame clones here, not all; method: immunoSEQ multiplex PCR. The table has tens of thousands of clones, 65% to 80% seen once. Time point described: cycle 4 day 1 (C4D1), after 6 weeks of nivolumab. Relapse was seen in all patients after autologous stem cell transplantation, and brentuximab vedotin exposure was variable. Thawed PBMCs underwent magnetic negative selection to yield purified CD4+ T cells. The sample consisted of CD4+ T cells from blood, taken before the fourth cycle of nivolumab. The receptors were gathered from a human donor with classical Hodgkin lymphoma.

V usage is TRBV2 and J usage is TRBJ1-5; D call uncertain. From germline, CDR1 is SNHLY and CDR2 FYNNEI. The CDR3 length is 13 residues. Trimming cost V 7 bases and J 5 bases, with 12 bases left between them. Here the CDR3 reads CASTPGLDQPQHF. The CDR3 DNA is TGTGCCAGCACCCCCGGGCTAGATCAGCCCCAGCATTTT.

This chain connects TRBV6-5 to TRBJ1-3; tentatively, D is TRBD1 (5 bases). The CDR3 has 15 residues. CDR1 MNHEY and CDR2 SVGAGI come from the germline V gene. Trimming pared 6 bases from V and 0 bases from J, leaving 12 bases between. The CDR3 coding sequence is TGTGCCAGCAGAACGGGACGCCCCTCTGGAAACACCATATATTTT. This encodes CASRTGRPSGNTIYF.

J is TRBJ2-3 and V is TRBV4-1; 7 bases are a match to TRBD2. CDR3 length: 16 residues. Per the germline V gene, CDR1 is MGHRA and CDR2 is YSYEKL. V gave up 0 bases and J gave up 7 bases; unmatched junction bases: 10. CDR3 region: CASSQEGWQGGNTQYF. In nucleotides, the CDR3 is TGCGCCAGCAGCCAAGAAGGGTGGCAGGGAGGGAATACGCAGTATTTT.

The CDR3 DNA sequence: TGTGCCAGCAGCTTTGGTCGGGGGGCTGGTGGCTACACCTTC. This gives the protein CASSFGRGAGGYTF. The J gene is TRBJ1-2, the V gene TRBV7-8, with D maybe TRBD1 (6 bases). The CDR3 extends over 14 amino acids. The germline V gene encodes CDR1 SGHVS and CDR2 FQNEAQ. V was shortened by 3 bases and J by 7 bases, with 15 bases between the two germline ends.

This clone came up a few times. J is TRBJ2-2 and V is TRBV9; TRBD1 matches at 7 bases. Looked up from germline, CDR1 is SGDLS and CDR2 is YYNGEE. After removal of 4 bases from V and 4 bases from J, the junction contained 7 bases not matched to a gene. This CDR3 spans 15 amino acids. CDR3 sequence (DNA): TGTGCCAGCAGCAACCACAGGGGCCCCACCGGGGAGCTGTTTTTT. Residues: CASSNHRGPTGELFF. The variable domain in full, completed from reference TRBV9 and TRBJ2-2, reads DSGVTQTPKHLITATGQRVTLRCSPRSGDLSVYWYQQSLDQGLQFLIQYYNGEERAKGNILERFSAQQFPDLHSELNLSSLELGDSALYFCASSNHRGPTGELFFGEGSRLTVL.

V gene TRBV5-1 combines with J gene TRBJ1-4; TRBD1 matches at 7 bases. This CDR3 has 16 amino acids. V was clipped by 4 bases and J by 0 bases; unmatched bases: 6. Germline loops: CDR1 SGHRS, CDR2 YFSETQ. CDR3 region: CASSNRDSTTNEKLFF. CDR3 DNA: TGCGCCAGCAGCAACCGGGACAGCACAACTAATGAAAAACTGTTTTTT.

The chain is built from TRBV11-3 and TRBJ2-7; D may match TRBD1 or TRBD2 (5 bases each). The CDR3 extends over 16 amino acids. CDR1 is SGHNT, CDR2 YENEEA, per germline. V lost 0 bases to trimming and J lost 2 bases, with 14 bases between them. The DNA of the CDR3 is TGTGCCAGCAGCTTAGAGAGGGGCCCCGGACCCTACGAGCAGTACTTC. Its translation: CASSLERGPGPYEQYF.

The V and J genes are TRBV7-2 and TRBJ2-3; 9 bases match TRBD2. Germline lookup yields CDR1 SGHTA and CDR2 FQGNSA. This CDR3 comprises 16 residues. V gave up 3 bases and J gave up 4 bases; unmatched junction bases: 8. CDR3 residues: CASSFTLGGGADTQYF. As DNA, the CDR3 is TGTGCCAGCAGCTTCACCCTTGGCGGGGGGGCAGATACGCAGTATTTT.

The chain links TRBV10-3 to TRBJ1-2, with 10 bases fitting TRBD1. Looked up from germline, CDR1 is ENHRY and CDR2 is SYGVKD. The CDR3 has 19 amino acids. V was pared by 3 bases and J by 4 bases, with 17 bases of the junction left unmatched. The CDR3 region is CAISDPRGTGVGRFYGYTF. CDR3 sequence (DNA): TGTGCCATCAGTGACCCCAGAGGGACAGGGGTCGGAAGATTCTATGGCTACACCTTC.

The chain recombines TRBV10-3 with TRBJ2-5; TRBD2 aligns across 7 bases. This CDR3 is 16 amino acids long. Looked up from germline, CDR1 is ENHRY and CDR2 is SYGVKD. With 0 bases clipped from V and 3 bases from J, the junction kept 7 bases outside the gene matches. The chain's CDR3 is CAISESGGFSKETQYF. The CDR3 DNA is TGTGCCATCAGTGAGTCGGGAGGGTTTAGCAAAGAGACCCAGTACTTC.

The J gene is TRBJ2-7, the V gene TRBV5-6; TRBD2 matches at 11 bases. The CDR3 consists of 12 residues. The germline V gene has CDR1 SGHDT and CDR2 YYEEEE. V dropped 5 bases and J dropped 9; count of bases not matched to a gene: 4. This CDR3 is CASRDSGGVQYF. DNA of the CDR3: TGTGCCAGCAGAGATAGCGGGGGGGTGCAGTACTTC.

The chain employs TRBV5-4 and TRBJ2-7; TRBD1 agrees at 8 bases. Germline V gene lookup returns CDR1 SGHNT and CDR2 YYREEE (reference sequence). The CDR3 extends over 14 amino acids. V shed 4 bases, J shed 4 bases, and the junction held 7 bases outside the gene matches. CDR3 in amino acids: CASSQRDRWYEQYF. The DNA for the CDR3 is TGTGCCAGCAGCCAAAGGGACAGGTGGTACGAGCAGTACTTC.

The CDR3 spells CASSLIPPGLAGRNEQFF. CDR3 DNA: TGTGCCAGCAGTTTAATACCCCCCGGACTAGCGGGGCGAAATGAGCAGTTCTTC. The chain carries TRBV27 and TRBJ2-1; 12 bases fit TRBD2. The CDR3 runs to 18 residues. Trimming cost V 2 bases and J 7 bases; bases outside gene matches: 12. Per germline, CDR1 MNHEY and CDR2 SMNVEV (reference sequence).

The chain is built from TRBV4-3 and TRBJ2-5, with D possibly being TRBD2 (6 bases). The V and J ends lost 0 bases and 6 bases respectively, with 8 bases between them. This CDR3 comprises 13 residues. CDR1 LGHNA and CDR2 YSLEER come from the germline V gene. The CDR3 DNA follows: TGCGCCAGCAGCCAAGACGGGGGAAAGACCCAGTACTTC. Its protein is CASSQDGGKTQYF.

The V call is TRBV2, the J call TRBJ2-6; D possibly uses TRBD1 or TRBD2 (5 bases each). Trimming took 7 bases from V and 0 from J, leaving 13 bases between them. The CDR3 spans 16 residues. Germline-derived CDR1 and CDR2 are SNHLY and FYNNEI. The CDR3 is CASTGIGTSGANVLTF. The CDR3 region has the DNA TGTGCCAGCACAGGGATTGGGACCTCTGGGGCCAACGTCCTGACTTTC.

V usage is TRBV19 and J usage is TRBJ2-7; a possible D gene is TRBD1 (5 bases). The V gene's germline CDR1 is LNHDA and CDR2 SQIVND (reference sequence). The CDR3 covers 14 residues. V shed 2 bases and J shed 7 bases, with 15 bases lying between them. The CDR3 region has the DNA TGTGCCAGTAGTATACGGCAGGGAATGGGTGAGCAGTACTTC. Its translation: CASSIRQGMGEQYF.

This clone was seen a single time. V gene TRBV7-2 combines with J gene TRBJ2-5, with 7 positions matching TRBD2. The CDR3 totals 15 residues. The germline V gene encodes CDR1 SGHTA and CDR2 FQGNSA. The J segment lost 4 bases and the V segment lost 5 bases, leaving 10 bases of the junction unmatched. The chain's CDR3 is CASSALGRDRETQYF. The CDR3 nucleotides are TGTGCCAGCAGCGCCCTTGGGAGGGATCGAGAGACCCAGTACTTC.

The chain couples TRBV7-9 to TRBJ2-7; 12 nucleotides match TRBD2. V lost 0 bases, J lost 6 bases, and 9 bases stayed unmatched. CDR1 is SEHNR and CDR2 is FQNEAQ in the germline V gene (reference sequence). The CDR3 extends over 17 amino acids. CDR3 amino acids: CASSLATVLAGGGEQYF. The CDR3 DNA reads TGTGCCAGCAGCTTAGCGACGGTACTAGCGGGGGGAGGCGAGCAGTACTTC.

This clone was seen a handful of times. The chain employs TRBV12-5 and TRBJ2-2; 7 bases map to TRBD2. Trimming took 0 bases from V and 0 from J; bases not matched to a gene: 13. This CDR3 is 20 amino acids long. Germline V gives CDR1 LGHNT, CDR2 FRNRAP. CDR3 sequence reads: CASGLVSRFGGTTNTGELFF. The CDR3 nucleotides read TGTGCTAGTGGTTTGGTTTCGAGATTTGGGGGGACTACGAACACCGGGGAGCTGTTTTTT.

This clone was seen only once. The rearrangement uses TRBV5-1 and TRBJ2-5; D gene unclear. Germline assignment: CDR1 SGHRS and CDR2 YFSETQ. The V gene lost 0 bases and the J gene lost 4 bases, with 7 bases spanning the gap. This CDR3 spans 13 amino acids. The CDR3 region has the DNA TGCGCCAGCAGCTTGGCCATCGGAGAGACCCAGTACTTC. This codes for CASSLAIGETQYF.

This chain joins TRBV5-1 and TRBJ1-3; no definite D call. CDR1 and CDR2 (germline): SGHRS, YFSETQ. The CDR3 is made up of 13 amino acids. Trimming left V 0 bases short and J 4 bases short, with 5 bases between. As DNA, the CDR3 is TGCGCCAGCAGCTTGGTTTCGGGAAACACCATATATTTT. This sequence encodes CASSLVSGNTIYF.

The DNA of the CDR3 is TGTGCCAGCAGCTTAGTAGGGACGGTTTTCTACGAGCAGTACTTC. It yields the protein CASSLVGTVFYEQYF. V gene TRBV11-1 combines with J gene TRBJ2-7; D may match TRBD1 or TRBD2 (5 bases each). This CDR3 region has 15 residues. V lost 1 base and J lost 3, with 13 bases in between. Germline V CDR1 and CDR2: SGHAT, FQDESV (reference sequence).

V gene TRBV6-5 combines with J gene TRBJ2-2; no clear D. The germline gives CDR1 MNHEY, CDR2 SVGAGI. This CDR3 region has 14 residues. V lost 0 bases and J lost 1, with 3 bases in between. In DNA, the CDR3 is TGTGCCAGCAGTTACTCCCGGAACACCGGGGAGCTGTTTTTT. Translating gives CASSYSRNTGELFF.

The rearrangement uses TRBV7-2 and TRBJ1-5, with D unresolved. This CDR3 comprises 13 residues. Trimming stripped 1 base from V and 6 bases from J, with 7 bases between. Germline values: CDR1 SGHTA, CDR2 FQGNSA. The CDR3 protein is CASSLGGSQPQHF. In DNA form, the CDR3 reads TGTGCCAGCAGCTTAGGAGGGTCTCAGCCCCAGCATTTT.